This T cell receptor (beta chain) is drawn from a study of memory CD4+ T cells and cytomegalovirus serostatus. Single viable CD3+CD4+CD8-CD45RO+ cells were sorted as the memory CD4+ T cells. Method: immunoSEQ multiplex PCR; TCRdb's copy keeps in-frame clones and lacks some. Of more than 35,000 clones listed, about 73% were seen once; the top ten hold approximately 0.8%. This clone was picked up one time. V lost 0 bases, J lost 6 bases, and 5 bases lay in between. CDR1 and CDR2 (germline): MGHRA, YSYEKL. This CDR3 contains 12 residues. The sequence was obtained from an adult in good health and CMV-seronegative. The specimen sequenced was memory CD4+ T cells from blood. This rearrangement joins TRBV4-1 to TRBJ1-1; D unclear. CDR3 sequence (DNA): TGCGCCAGCAGCCAAGATGGGGCTGAAGCTTTCTTT. Translating it yields CASSQDGAEAFF.